A single TCR beta chain is shown here with its context. The data were taken from a study of T cells after somatic rescue of genetic block. TCRdb's table, derived via immunoSEQ multiplex PCR, lists solely in-frame clones and lacks some. The sample lists roughly 67,000 clones; roughly 92% were seen once. Sequencing input: peripheral blood mononuclear cells (PBMCs). The receptor comes from a man aged 35-49 years.

Written as DNA, the CDR3 is TGTGCCAGCTCACCAGAGAGGGGAAGTGAAGCTTTCTTT. It yields the protein CASSPERGSEAFF. V and J are TRBV18 and TRBJ1-1, with D tentatively TRBD1 (5 bases). V was clipped by 2 bases and J by 7 bases, with 11 bases between them. The CDR3 covers 13 residues. The germline V gene has CDR1 KGHSH and CDR2 LQKENI.